These T cell receptor beta chains were read from a single sample in a study of T cell repertoires in cytomegalovirus infection. TCRdb itself ran the reads through MiXCR, one entry per CDR3 protein. In the table there are roughly 320,000 distinct CDR3 sequences, about 8.8% of which are singletons. The specimen sequenced was PBMCs. These receptors all come from a human donor in good health (CMV status not recorded). Some clones in this sample may be carry-over from other donors' samples. CDR3s include the opening cysteine and the closing phenylalanine or tryptophan. A D gene is named only where the DNA matches it firmly. Where a row states a size, it is once, few, many or the class of an expanded clone; other rows omit it.

j_gene: TRBJ1-1; d_gene: NA; abundance: NA; v_gene: TRBV7-3; CDR3aa: CSSSSGTVEAFF; CDR3nt: TGTTCCAGCAGTTCAGGGACGGTAGAAGCTTTCTTT
j_gene: TRBJ2-2; d_gene: TRBD2; abundance: many; v_gene: TRBV7-8; CDR3aa: CASSLGLAGVNTGELFF; CDR3nt: TGTGCCAGTTCACTGGGGCTAGCGGGGGTGAACACCGGGGAGCTGTTTTTT
j_gene: TRBJ2-5; d_gene: TRBD2; abundance: many; v_gene: TRBV28; CDR3aa: CASRPRSFSGETQYF; CDR3nt: TGTGCCAGCAGACCTAGATCCTTTAGCGGGGAGACCCAGTACTTC
j_gene: TRBJ1-4; d_gene: TRBD1; abundance: NA; v_gene: TRBV5-1; CDR3aa: CASSEGQGGEKLFF; CDR3nt: TGCGCCAGCAGCGAGGGACAGGGCGGCGAAAAACTGTTTTTT
j_gene: TRBJ1-2; d_gene: NA; abundance: many; v_gene: TRBV12-3/TRBV12-4; CDR3aa: CASSLEGYGYTF; CDR3nt: TGTGCCAGCAGTTTGGAAGGCTATGGCTACACCTTC
j_gene: TRBJ2-5; d_gene: TRBD1; abundance: few; v_gene: TRBV19; CDR3aa: CASRKTGTETQYF; CDR3nt: TGTGCCAGTAGGAAGACAGGGACAGAGACCCAGTACTTC
j_gene: TRBJ1-5; d_gene: NA; abundance: NA; v_gene: TRBV28; CDR3aa: CASSSDWGHQPQHF; CDR3nt: TGTGCCAGCAGTTCGGACTGGGGCCATCAGCCCCAGCATTTT
j_gene: TRBJ1-4; d_gene: NA; abundance: many; v_gene: TRBV6-6; CDR3aa: CASRGGTVPEKLFF; CDR3nt: TGTGCCAGCAGGGGAGGGACGGTGCCTGAAAAACTGTTTTTT
j_gene: TRBJ1-5; d_gene: TRBD1; abundance: many; v_gene: TRBV6-5; CDR3aa: CASSYQGGSPQHF; CDR3nt: TGTGCCAGCAGTTACCAGGGGGGATCGCCCCAGCATTTT
j_gene: TRBJ2-5; d_gene: TRBD2; abundance: many; v_gene: TRBV7-2; CDR3aa: CASSRLASGGETQYF; CDR3nt: TGTGCCAGCAGCCGGCTGGCTAGCGGGGGTGAGACCCAGTACTTC
j_gene: TRBJ1-2; d_gene: NA; abundance: few; v_gene: TRBV6-5; CDR3aa: CASSYGGEDYGYTF; CDR3nt: TGTGCCAGCAGTTACGGGGGGGAAGACTATGGCTACACCTTC
j_gene: TRBJ2-5; d_gene: TRBD2; abundance: many; v_gene: TRBV12-3/TRBV12-4; CDR3aa: CASSFGGGPGVETQYF; CDR3nt: TGTGCCAGCAGTTTCGGCGGGGGGCCAGGAGTGGAGACCCAGTACTTC
j_gene: TRBJ1-2; d_gene: NA; abundance: many; v_gene: TRBV28; CDR3aa: CASTRDTIPLYGYTF; CDR3nt: TGTGCCAGCACCCGGGACACCATCCCACTCTATGGCTACACCTTC
j_gene: TRBJ1-1; d_gene: NA; abundance: many; v_gene: TRBV20-1; CDR3aa: CSARDHRPNTEAFF; CDR3nt: TGCAGTGCTAGAGATCATAGGCCGAACACTGAAGCTTTCTTT
j_gene: TRBJ2-3; d_gene: TRBD2; abundance: NA; v_gene: TRBV29-1; CDR3aa: CSVEFLAGDTDTQYF; CDR3nt: TGCAGCGTTGAGTTTCTAGCGGGGGACACAGATACGCAGTATTTT
j_gene: TRBJ2-2; d_gene: NA; abundance: few; v_gene: TRBV20-1; CDR3aa: CSARMDPNTGELFF; CDR3nt: TGCAGTGCTAGAATGGATCCGAACACCGGGGAGCTGTTTTTT
j_gene: TRBJ2-1; d_gene: TRBD2; abundance: many; v_gene: TRBV29-1; CDR3aa: CSVLAGGPRNEQFF; CDR3nt: TGCAGCGTACTAGCGGGGGGGCCGAGGAATGAGCAGTTCTTC
j_gene: TRBJ2-3; d_gene: NA; abundance: many; v_gene: TRBV2; CDR3aa: CASTPYRERTDTQYF; CDR3nt: TGTGCCAGCACCCCTTACAGGGAACGCACAGATACGCAGTATTTT
j_gene: TRBJ2-7; d_gene: NA; abundance: few; v_gene: TRBV29-1; CDR3aa: CSVGGYVTEQYF; CDR3nt: TGCAGCGTTGGGGGATACGTTACCGAGCAGTACTTC
j_gene: TRBJ2-1; d_gene: NA; abundance: NA; v_gene: TRBV2; CDR3aa: CAGFTFRESEQFF; CDR3nt: TGTGCCGGCTTTACTTTCAGGGAAAGTGAGCAGTTCTTC
j_gene: TRBJ2-5; d_gene: TRBD2; abundance: few; v_gene: TRBV20-1; CDR3aa: CSASPGLAGGPETQYF; CDR3nt: TGCAGTGCTAGCCCTGGACTAGCGGGGGGGCCGGAGACCCAGTACTTC
j_gene: TRBJ1-1; d_gene: NA; abundance: many; v_gene: TRBV7-8; CDR3aa: CASSSTSTPDTEAFF; CDR3nt: TGTGCCAGCAGCTCTACTTCGACACCTGACACTGAAGCTTTCTTT
j_gene: TRBJ2-6; d_gene: NA; abundance: many; v_gene: TRBV6-2/TRBV6-3; CDR3aa: CASREGSGANVLTF; CDR3nt: TGTGCCAGCAGGGAGGGTTCTGGGGCCAACGTCCTGACTTTC